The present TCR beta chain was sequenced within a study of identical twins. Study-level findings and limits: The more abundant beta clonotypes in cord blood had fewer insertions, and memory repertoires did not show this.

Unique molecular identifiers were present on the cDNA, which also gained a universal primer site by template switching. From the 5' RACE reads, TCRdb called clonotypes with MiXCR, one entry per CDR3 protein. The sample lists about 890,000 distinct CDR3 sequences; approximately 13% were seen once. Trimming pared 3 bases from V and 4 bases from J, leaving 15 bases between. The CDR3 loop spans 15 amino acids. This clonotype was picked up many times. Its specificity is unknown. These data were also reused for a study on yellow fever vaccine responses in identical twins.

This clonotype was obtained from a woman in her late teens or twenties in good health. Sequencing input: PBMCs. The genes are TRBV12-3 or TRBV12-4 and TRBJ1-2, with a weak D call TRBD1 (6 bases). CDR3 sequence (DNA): TGTGCCAGCAGTTTTGGGCCACAGGGAATCTATGGCTACACCTTC. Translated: CASSFGPQGIYGYTF.